These 2 T cell receptor beta chains were sequenced from one sample in a study of molecular identifiers for immune sequencing clone quantification. Each CDR3 protein is one row after TCRdb ran MiXCR on the PCR reads. There are about 68,000 distinct CDR3 sequences in the sample; 15% to 20% occur only once, and about 1.5% lies in the top ten. Specimen: naive CD8+ T cells from blood, with Jurkat cell RNA spiked in. Subset described: FACS-sorted CD8+CD4-CCR7+CD45RA+ naive T cells. All receptors come from a human donor in good health. Some libraries in this study had Jurkat cell RNA spiked in.

This clonotype occurred many times. The chain links TRBV28 to TRBJ2-7, with 9 nucleotides matching TRBD1. The trim removed 3 bases at V and 6 bases at J, leaving 6 bases unmatched. CDR1 and CDR2 from the germline V gene are MDHEN and SYDVKM. CDR3 length: 14 residues. As DNA, the CDR3 is TGTGCCAGCAGTTTGACCGGGACAGGGTCCGAGCAGTACTTC. It encodes CASSLTGTGSEQYF.

This clonotype was detected many times. The chain employs TRBV20-1 and TRBJ2-7; D is possibly TRBD1 (5 bases). Trimming removed 2 bases from V and 2 bases from J, with 13 bases in between. This CDR3 region has 14 residues. Germline CDR1 DFQATT, CDR2 SNEGSKA (reference sequence). The CDR3 loop reads CSARIDSNAYEQYF. The CDR3 region has the DNA TGCAGTGCTAGAATAGACAGCAATGCCTACGAGCAGTACTTC.